These T cell receptor beta chains were read from a single sample in a study of cytomegalovirus exposure and HLA in healthy donors. Here immunoSEQ multiplex PCR was the method, and the copy in TCRdb shows in-frame clones only, minus some. The table shows about 130,000 clones, with roughly four fifths occurring only once. Material for sequencing was PBMCs. All receptors derive from a woman aged 50 to 60 in good health and CMV-seronegative. Both conserved end residues are part of each CDR3. A D gene is named only where the DNA matches it firmly. The size of a clone is reported for some rows only, either as once, few or many, or as a class for expanded clones.

J,V,D,size,DNA,CDR3
TRBJ2-3,TRBV5-1,.,once,TGCGCCAGCAGCTTGTTGCCAATAGCGGATTCTAGCACAGATACGCAGTATTTT,CASSLLPIADSSTDTQYF
TRBJ2-7,TRBV5-1,TRBD1,.,TGCGCCAGCAGCTTAAGCAACCTAAGGGGGCTTCGGGCCGAGCAGTACTTC,CASSLSNLRGLRAEQYF
TRBJ1-4,TRBV29-1,.,.,TGCAGCGCCGGTACCGGGAGAACCCATGAAAAACTGTTTTTT,CSAGTGRTHEKLFF
TRBJ2-1,TRBV27,TRBD1,.,TGTGCCAGCACCCCCTCGAGGGACAGTGAGCAGTTCTTC,CASTPSRDSEQFF
TRBJ2-7,TRBV27,.,.,TGTGCCAGCAGGGGGAGGGACAAGGGATACGAGCAGTACTTC,CASRGRDKGYEQYF
TRBJ2-1,TRBV7-3,TRBD2,.,TGTGCCAGCAGCCTTAGCGGGAGGATTTCTTACGATGAGCAGTTCTTC,CASSLSGRISYDEQFF
TRBJ2-4,TRBV30,TRBD2,.,TGTGCCTGGAGTGTACGGGTAGCGGGAGGGCAGGCGTCGTACTTC,CAWSVRVAGGQASYF
TRBJ2-3,TRBV5-4,TRBD2,once,TGTGCCAGCAGCTTGGAGGGGACTACCGCCGCAGATACGCAGTATTTT,CASSLEGTTAADTQYF
TRBJ1-1,TRBV19,.,.,TGTGCCAGTAGTATTAGATGGAATCGGGGAAACCTCGGGATTGAAGCTTTCTTT,CASSIRWNRGNLGIEAFF
TRBJ2-5,TRBV15,TRBD2,.,TGTGCCACCAGCAGCGTAGGTAGCGGGAATGCCCAGTACTTC,CATSSVGSGNAQYF
TRBJ1-5,TRBV7-9,TRBD1,.,TGTGCCAGCAGCTCCCTCGGGACAGGGTATCTTCAGCCCCAGCATTTT,CASSSLGTGYLQPQHF
TRBJ1-1,TRBV25-1,.,.,TGTGCCAGCAGTGAATCGACAGCAATGAACACTGAAGCTTTCTTT,CASSESTAMNTEAFF
TRBJ1-6,TRBV7-2,TRBD1,.,TGTGCCAGCAGCTTAGACCAAAGGACAGGCTATAATTCACCCCTCCACTTT,CASSLDQRTGYNSPLHF
TRBJ1-1,TRBV4-3,.,once,TGCGCCAGCAGCCGGGCAGTTAACACTGAAGCTTTCTTT,CASSRAVNTEAFF
TRBJ1-1,TRBV10-3,.,.,TGTGCCATCAGTGGAGGCACTGAAGCTTTCTTT,CAISGGTEAFF
TRBJ2-3,TRBV9,.,.,TGTGCCAGCAGCGTAGAAGGGGGAGATGCAGATACGCAGTATTTT,CASSVEGGDADTQYF
TRBJ2-4,TRBV27,.,.,TGTGCCAGCAAGCGTCCGGGGATTAACCAAAACATTCAGTACTTC,CASKRPGINQNIQYF
TRBJ2-1,TRBV7-2,.,.,TGTGCCAGCAGCCTCCCCGGGGAGCAGTTCTTC,CASSLPGEQFF
TRBJ1-2,TRBV27,.,.,TGTGCCAGCAGTTATAACAGGCTAAACTATGGCTACACCTTC,CASSYNRLNYGYTF
TRBJ1-5,TRBV15,TRBD1,.,TGTGCCACCAGGGGGACAGGAGGTAATCAGCCCCAGCATTTT,CATRGTGGNQPQHF
TRBJ1-2,TRBV10-3,.,few,TGTGCCATCAGTGGAGATAGCTATGGCTACACCTTC,CAISGDSYGYTF
TRBJ2-3,TRBV4-3,TRBD2,.,TGCGCCAGCAGCCTCCGTGCGGGGGGATCTAGCACAGATACGCAGTATTTT,CASSLRAGGSSTDTQYF
TRBJ1-1,TRBV18,.,.,TGTGCCAGCTCTCTGAAACAGGCGGGAGACACTGAAGCTTTCTTT,CASSLKQAGDTEAFF
TRBJ1-2,TRBV4-3,.,.,TGCGCCAGCAGCCAGGAAGCAGGTGATCGTTGGTATGGCTACACCTTC,CASSQEAGDRWYGYTF
TRBJ2-5,TRBV27,.,.,TGTGCCAGCAGTTTATTTCGGTACCAAGAGACCCAGTACTTC,CASSLFRYQETQYF
TRBJ1-1,TRBV30,.,once,TGTGCCTGGAGTGAAAACCCCGACTTCCAAACGACTGAAGCTTTCTTT,CAWSENPDFQTTEAFF
TRBJ1-1,TRBV14,.,.,TGTGCCAGCAGCCAAAGAAGTCTCCACCGGAGCACTGAAGCTTTCTTT,CASSQRSLHRSTEAFF
TRBJ1-1,TRBV6-5,.,.,TGTGCCAGCAGTTATCGACAGACCAACACTGAAGCTTTCTTT,CASSYRQTNTEAFF
TRBJ1-1,TRBV27,.,.,TGTGCCAGCAGTAGCAACCGGGGGGTTCCCCCAATGAACACTGAAGCTTTCTTT,CASSSNRGVPPMNTEAFF
TRBJ1-2,TRBV6-4,.,.,TGTGCCACCTATCACCCCGGCAGGCCTTCCTATGGCTACACCTTC,CATYHPGRPSYGYTF
TRBJ2-7,TRBV5-1,TRBD2,.,TGCGCCAGCAGTTCGGGGGGGGCTAGCGGGAGGTACGAGCAGTACTTC,CASSSGGASGRYEQYF
TRBJ2-3,TRBV7-2,TRBD2,.,TGTGCCAGCAGCTCAGGGACTAGCGGGAGTACAGATACGCAGTATTTT,CASSSGTSGSTDTQYF
TRBJ2-1,TRBV15,.,.,TGTGCCACGAGGGGGGGAGGGGAGGTCGATGAGCAGTTCTTC,CATRGGGEVDEQFF
TRBJ2-5,TRBV7-9,TRBD1,.,TGTGCCAGCAGCTACAGGGGTGCGATCCAAGAGACCCAGTACTTC,CASSYRGAIQETQYF
TRBJ1-1,TRBV4-3,.,few,TGCGCCAGCAGCCAAGATCTGCGAGGGGGCACTGAAGCTTTCTTT,CASSQDLRGGTEAFF
TRBJ1-5,TRBV6-5,.,few,TGTGCCAGCAGGAAGGGGGAATTTAGCAATCAGCCCCAGCATTTT,CASRKGEFSNQPQHF
TRBJ1-4,TRBV29-1,.,.,TGCAGCGTTGCGAGAAATGAAAAACTGTTTTTT,CSVARNEKLFF
TRBJ1-1,TRBV5-8,.,.,TGTGCCAGCAGCTTCCGTTCGGGAGATGACACTGAAGCTTTCTTT,CASSFRSGDDTEAFF
TRBJ2-1,TRBV7-3,.,.,TGTGCCAGCAGCTCTGAGTGGAGTAGCCACAATGAGCAGTTCTTC,CASSSEWSSHNEQFF
TRBJ1-2,TRBV10-3,.,once,TGTGCCATCAGTGAGTCCCGGGGAGGGAACTATGGCTACACCTTC,CAISESRGGNYGYTF
TRBJ1-2,TRBV5-1,.,.,TGCGCCAGCAGCTCCTCACCGAAAGACAGCGTAACAGGCTACACCTTC,CASSSSPKDSVTGYTF
TRBJ2-2,TRBV11-2,.,.,TGTGCCAGCAGCTTACACCCGGGAAGGGGGGAGCTGTTTTTT,CASSLHPGRGELFF
TRBJ2-5,TRBV9,TRBD2,.,TGTGCCAGCAGCGGCGGACTAGCGGGGGCCCGTGAGACCCAGTACTTC,CASSGGLAGARETQYF
TRBJ1-1,TRBV18,TRBD1,.,TGTGCCAGCTCACCAGGACAGGGGTCTAGGAACACTGAAGCTTTCTTT,CASSPGQGSRNTEAFF
TRBJ2-5,TRBV5-8,TRBD2,.,TGTGCCAGCAGCTACGGACTAGCGGGAGATGAGACCCAGTACTTC,CASSYGLAGDETQYF
TRBJ2-3,TRBV4-2,TRBD2,.,TGTGCCAGCAGCCAAATACTAGCGGGAAGGAGGCGCACAGATACGCAGTATTTT,CASSQILAGRRRTDTQYF
TRBJ1-1,TRBV30,TRBD1,.,TGTGCCTGGAGTGGGGACAGGGAGAGCTCGCAAGGGTTT,CAWSGDRESSQGF
TRBJ1-1,TRBV5-4,.,few,TGTGCCAGCAGCTTCATAACAGCTAACACTGAAGCTTTCTTT,CASSFITANTEAFF
TRBJ2-1,TRBV10-2,TRBD2,.,TGCGCCAGCAGGGCGAGAATAGCGGGGAGCTCCTACAATGAGCAGTTCTTC,CASRARIAGSSYNEQFF
TRBJ2-7,TRBV28,TRBD1,.,TGTGCCAGCAGTTTTACAGGGGAATCCTACGAGCAGTACTTC,CASSFTGESYEQYF
TRBJ1-1,TRBV6-5,TRBD1,.,TGTGCCAGCAGTCAGGGGGGTGAAGCTTTCTTT,CASSQGGEAFF
TRBJ1-1,TRBV6-6,.,.,TGTGCCAGCAGTTACTCGAGGGCAGGAACTGAAGCTTTCTTT,CASSYSRAGTEAFF
TRBJ1-1,TRBV6-5,.,.,TGTGCCAGCAACCGGGACAATTCGAACACTGAAGCTTTCTTT,CASNRDNSNTEAFF